The table lists the clone carrying this T cell receptor (beta chain) with a few counts. What it binds is unknown. After removal of 2 bases from V and 3 bases from J, the junction contained 6 bases not matched to a gene. The CDR3 has 15 amino acids. Germline V gene sequence: CDR1 DFQATT, CDR2 SNEGSKA (reference sequence). TCRdb called the PCR reads again in MiXCR, with one record for every CDR3 protein. The table records approximately 500,000 distinct CDR3 sequences, around 23% of them present only once. Sequencing libraries of naive CD8 cells derived from around 20,000 to 1,000,000 sorted cells with 10%, 30% or 50% RNA. This sample is drawn from a study of molecular identifiers for immune sequencing clone quantification. Findings and caveats of the study: Whereas naive cells kept under 1% of molecules in clones above 20 RNA copies, such clones held over 97% in effectors. Shared barcodes on identical TCR molecules could underestimate the sizes of highly expanded clones.

What was sequenced was naive CD8+ T cells from blood, with Jurkat cell RNA spiked in. Subset described: FACS-sorted CD8+CD4-CCR7+CD45RA+ naive T cells. The sequence derives from a human donor in good health. Some libraries in this study had Jurkat cell RNA spiked in. The chain joins TRBV20-1 to TRBJ2-7; 11 bases are shared with TRBD2. The CDR3 loop reads CSARRLAGGDYEQYF. The CDR3 DNA is TGCAGTGCTAGACGGCTAGCGGGAGGTGACTACGAGCAGTACTTC.